A single T cell receptor beta chain is shown here with its context. CD8 cells regarded as naive lacked CD45RO, were positively chosen for CCR7, and omitted terminally differentiated effector memory CD45RA+ cells. This entry belongs to a study of shared clonotypes between healthy human individuals. Across the study: Every donor yielded three CD4 naive, three CD4 memory, two CD8 naive and one CD8 memory plate.

J was trimmed by 2 bases and V by 0 bases; bases with no gene match: 3. The CDR3 extends over 15 amino acids. Germline CDR1 and CDR2: SGHRS and YFSETQ. Generated by immunoSEQ multiplex PCR, the TCRdb table keeps only in-frame clones and is missing some. The table includes about 2.1 million clones, under 95% detected once. Sequencing used naive CD8+ T cells from PBMCs. The chain carries TRBV5-1 and TRBJ2-7; 9 nucleotides match TRBD2. This receptor was identified in a man younger than 35 in good health. Some clones in this sample may be carry-over from other donors' samples. The CDR3 DNA sequence: TGCGCCAGCAGCTTGGAAGGCGGGAGGGCCTACGAGCAGTACTTC. It codes for CASSLEGGRAYEQYF.